This T cell receptor (beta chain) was obtained from a study of post-analysis software for immune sequencing data. Tagging with unique molecular identifiers was a feature of the TCR beta cDNA libraries. TCRdb passed the PCR reads through MiXCR, listing each CDR3 protein once. The sample holds a few hundred thousand distinct CDR3 sequences, roughly 45% seen once. This clonotype has only a few counts. The target antigen is unknown. The CDR3 covers 15 residues. V dropped 6 bases and J dropped 4 bases, with 16 bases sitting between them. CDR1 MDHEN and CDR2 SYDVKM come from the germline V gene. Study-wide results and caveats: When patients were compared with controls, 4 or 5 TRBV segments were more frequent, TRBV5-6, TRBV5-1 and TRBV20-1 among them.

The chain joins TRBV28 to TRBJ1-5, with unresolved D. The specimen was blood. The receptor was isolated from a girl aged 10 to 17 with multiple sclerosis. CDR3 in amino acids: CASRPSGRPNQPQHF. In DNA form, the CDR3 reads TGTGCCAGCAGACCGAGTGGTAGGCCTAATCAGCCCCAGCATTTT. The variable domain in full, completed from reference TRBV28 and TRBJ1-5, reads DVKVTQSSRYLVKRTGEKVFLECVQDMDHENMFWYRQDPGLGLRLIYFSYDVKMKEKGDIPEGYSVSREKKERFSLILESASTNQTSMYLCASRPSGRPNQPQHFGDGTRLSIL.